The 29 T cell receptor beta chains given below trace back to one sample, sequenced in a study of cytomegalovirus exposure and HLA in healthy donors. In the PCR, 60 Vbeta and 13 Jbeta primers were used. Measured with immunoSEQ multiplex PCR; TCRdb has only the in-frame clones, and not every one. Of about 300,000 clones listed, roughly 90% are singletons. Sequencing was performed on PBMCs. Every receptor here comes from a man aged 35 to 55 in good health and CMV-seropositive.

This chain connects TRBV7-2 to TRBJ2-7, with TRBD1 as a possible D gene (5 bases). Looked up from germline, CDR1 is SGHTA and CDR2 is FQGNSA. This CDR3 is built from 15 residues. V lost 1 base and J lost 5, with 15 bases in between. CDR3 loop: CASSLEGQPFDEQYF. The CDR3, as DNA: TGTGCCAGCAGCTTAGAAGGACAACCCTTCGACGAGCAGTACTTC.

The V and J genes are TRBV28 and TRBJ2-7, with D hard to call. This CDR3 has 14 amino acids. Trimming took off 10 bases at V and 0 bases at J, with 16 bases between the two ends. CDR1 is MDHEN, CDR2 SYDVKM, per germline. Written as DNA, the CDR3 is TGTGCCACCCAAGACACGGCGAGCTCCTACGAGCAGTACTTC. Translating it yields CATQDTASSYEQYF.

This clone occurred a few times. The chain uses TRBV6-5 and TRBJ1-1; D uncertain. This CDR3 contains 13 residues. V was trimmed by 6 bases and J by 2 bases, leaving 10 bases between them. CDR1 is MNHEY, CDR2 SVGAGI, per germline. The CDR3: CASRIQRNTEAFF. The CDR3 DNA reads TGTGCCAGCAGAATACAGAGAAACACTGAAGCTTTCTTT.

V gene TRBV2 combines with J gene TRBJ1-1, with D unclear. Trimming stripped 6 bases from V and 0 bases from J, with 11 bases between. Germline V gives CDR1 SNHLY, CDR2 FYNNEI. The CDR3 sequence is 14 residues long. CDR3 sequence reads: CASSSYGMNTEAFF. DNA for the CDR3: TGTGCCAGCAGCTCGTACGGGATGAACACTGAAGCTTTCTTT.

The chain carries TRBV29-1 and TRBJ1-1; perhaps TRBD1 as D (6 bases). The ends were cut back, 5 bases at V and 6 bases at J, with 19 bases in the middle. Germline V gives CDR1 SQVTM, CDR2 ANQGSEA. The CDR3 has 14 amino acids. CDR3 sequence reads: CSVRQAQYKAEAFF. The CDR3, as DNA: TGCAGCGTTAGACAGGCACAATACAAGGCTGAAGCTTTCTTT.

The rearrangement links TRBV5-1 to TRBJ2-1; 7 bases fit TRBD2. CDR3 size: 14 residues. In germline, CDR1 is SGHRS, CDR2 YFSETQ. V was pared by 4 bases and J by 9 bases, with 10 bases of the junction left unmatched. CDR3 sequence (DNA): TGCGCCAGCAGCCCAGGACTAGACCTCGGTGAGCAGTTCTTC. Translating gives CASSPGLDLGEQFF.

V and J are TRBV7-2 and TRBJ2-7, with D maybe TRBD2 (5 bases). CDR1 and CDR2 from the germline V gene are SGHTA and FQGNSA. This CDR3 contains 14 residues. Trimming took off 5 bases at V and 6 bases at J, with 17 bases between the two ends. For the CDR3, the DNA is TGTGCCAGCAGCCTAGGACTCCTTCCCCTCGAGCAGTACTTC. Translating it yields CASSLGLLPLEQYF.

CDR3: CASSSPGHAEAFF. Written as DNA, the CDR3 is TGTGCCAGCAGTTCGCCGGGACATGCTGAAGCTTTCTTT. The V call is TRBV6-6, the J call TRBJ1-1, with D possibly TRBD1 on 6 matching bases. The V and J ends lost 4 bases and 6 bases respectively, with 12 bases between them. CDR1 is MNHNY, CDR2 SVGAGI, per germline (reference sequence). CDR3 length: 13 amino acids.

This clone appeared a single time. The chain links TRBV5-1 to TRBJ1-1; 8 bases map to TRBD1. Germline CDR1 reads SGHRS; CDR2 reads YFSETQ. With V trimmed by 0 bases and J by 7 bases, 5 bases remained unmatched. The CDR3 loop spans 14 amino acids. CDR3 loop: CASSLGPDRDEAFF. CDR3 coding DNA: TGCGCCAGCAGCTTGGGGCCGGACAGGGATGAAGCTTTCTTT.

The rearrangement uses TRBV7-3 and TRBJ2-7; TRBD1 matches 12 bases. The CDR3 extends over 14 amino acids. After removal of 2 bases from V and 7 bases from J, the junction contained 3 bases not matched to a gene. CDR1 is SGHTA and CDR2 is FQGTGA in the germline V gene. The CDR3 loop is CASSLGTGGAEQYF. The CDR3, as DNA: TGTGCCAGCAGCTTAGGGACAGGGGGCGCGGAGCAGTACTTC.

V usage is TRBV11-2 and J usage is TRBJ2-7, with TRBD1 as a possible D gene (6 bases). Trimming took 5 bases from V and 5 from J, leaving 19 bases between them. This CDR3 comprises 15 residues. Germline CDR1 is SGHAT and CDR2 is FQNNGV. DNA for the CDR3: TGTGCCAGCAGCCCAGACGAGGGGGAGATCCACGAGCAGTACTTC. This gives the protein CASSPDEGEIHEQYF.

The chain uses TRBV29-1 and TRBJ2-1; 8 bases agree with TRBD2. Germline V gene lookup returns CDR1 SQVTM and CDR2 ANQGSEA. The CDR3 consists of 13 residues. V was pared by 2 bases and J by 5 bases, with 2 bases of the junction left unmatched. CDR3 protein: CSVELAGNNEQFF. The CDR3 DNA follows: TGCAGCGTTGAACTAGCGGGTAACAATGAGCAGTTCTTC.

This chain uses TRBV29-1 with TRBJ2-3; 9 bases align to TRBD2. From germline, CDR1 is SQVTM and CDR2 ANQGSEA. The junction had 4 bases not matched to a gene; V was cut back by 5 bases and J by 4 bases. This CDR3 comprises 13 residues. The CDR3 nucleotides are TGCAGCGTTTCGGCTAGCGGGGCAGATACGCAGTATTTT. It codes for CSVSASGADTQYF.

A few counts support this clone. The chain is built from TRBV27 and TRBJ2-1, with 8 bases aligning to TRBD2. The CDR3 contains 15 residues. CDR1 and CDR2 (germline): MNHEY, SMNVEV (reference sequence). Germline trimming cut 6 bases from V and 4 bases from J; bases unmatched to any gene: 8. The CDR3 loop is CASRQSGSSYNEQFF. CDR3 sequence (DNA): TGTGCCAGCAGACAAAGCGGGAGTTCGTACAATGAGCAGTTCTTC.

V gene TRBV7-6 combines with J gene TRBJ1-1; no clear D gene. The CDR3 runs 12 residues. V was pared by 4 bases and J by 5 bases, with 8 bases between. Germline assignment: CDR1 SGHVS and CDR2 FNYEAQ. This CDR3 is CASSSGRTEAFF. CDR3 nucleotide sequence: TGTGCCAGCAGCTCGGGGAGAACTGAAGCTTTCTTT.

V is TRBV7-2 and J is TRBJ2-1, with TRBD1 matching 8 bases. The CDR3 sequence is 15 residues long. Losses at the gene ends were 7 bases for V and 7 bases for J; bases not matched to a gene: 12. CDR1 is SGHTA, CDR2 FQGNSA, per germline. In nucleotides, the CDR3 is TGTGCCAGCACCCTCGGGACAGGCATTACGAATGAGCAGTTCTTC. It codes for CASTLGTGITNEQFF.

The gene calls are TRBV28 and TRBJ2-7, with a tentative D call TRBD1 (6 bases). The germline V gene has CDR1 MDHEN and CDR2 SYDVKM. V was pared by 4 bases and J by 3 bases, with 10 bases between. CDR3 length: 13 residues. This CDR3 is CASSSGEDYEQYF. CDR3 sequence (DNA): TGTGCCAGCAGTTCAGGGGAAGACTACGAGCAGTACTTC.

This clone appeared once. The chain links TRBV27 to TRBJ2-4; maybe TRBD1 (5 bases). Germline lookup yields CDR1 MNHEY and CDR2 SMNVEV (reference sequence). CDR3 length: 15 amino acids. Trimming took off 6 bases at V and 0 bases at J, with 12 bases between the two ends. The CDR3 loop reads CASRTTELAKNIQYF. CDR3 bases: TGTGCCAGCAGGACGACAGAACTAGCCAAAAACATTCAGTACTTC.

The chain employs TRBV7-9 and TRBJ2-7; 11 nucleotides agree with TRBD1. Losses at the gene ends were 1 base for V and 6 bases for J; bases not matched to a gene: 2. The CDR3 length is 14 residues. Germline V gene lookup returns CDR1 SEHNR and CDR2 FQNEAQ (reference sequence). This CDR3 is CASSLVGTGGEQYF. In DNA, the CDR3 is TGTGCCAGCAGCTTAGTAGGGACAGGGGGCGAGCAGTACTTC.

Comments on this clone: The junction shows a germline mismatch at one end, possibly a read error. The chain joins TRBV7-9 to TRBJ1-4; possibly TRBD1 for D (6 bases). The germline V gene encodes CDR1 SEHNR and CDR2 FQNEAQ (reference sequence). The CDR3 loop spans 15 amino acids. CDR3: CSSSPARGWTEKLFF. For the CDR3, the DNA is TGTTCCAGCAGCCCCGCCAGGGGCTGGACTGAAAAACTGTTTTTT.

The sample holds one count of this clone. This rearrangement joins TRBV27 to TRBJ2-7; weak D call: TRBD2 (6 bases). CDR1 is MNHEY, CDR2 SMNVEV, per germline (reference sequence). V lost 0 bases and J lost 2, with 11 bases in between. The CDR3 has 15 amino acids. In DNA form, the CDR3 reads TGTGCCAGCAGTTTATCGACTAGGCCAGCCTACGAGCAGTACTTC. Protein product: CASSLSTRPAYEQYF.

This chain connects TRBV6-5 to TRBJ2-1; D is undetermined. The length of the CDR3 is 15 residues. Germline CDR1 reads MNHEY; CDR2 reads SVGAGI. Trimming removed 2 bases from V and 0 bases from J, with 8 bases in between. This CDR3 reads CASSYVLSSYNEQFF. The CDR3 DNA is TGTGCCAGCAGTTACGTCCTCAGCTCCTACAATGAGCAGTTCTTC.

This chain joins TRBV10-2 and TRBJ2-7; 9 bases map to TRBD2. The CDR3 is made up of 15 amino acids. Germline V gene data show CDR1 as WSHSY and CDR2 as SAAADI. Trimming removed 10 bases from V and 4 bases from J; junction bases left unmatched: 14. The CDR3 here is CATTGAGGPGYEQYF. The CDR3 DNA is TGCGCCACCACCGGTGCGGGAGGGCCTGGGTACGAGCAGTACTTC.

The rearrangement links TRBV18 to TRBJ1-1, with D tentatively TRBD1 (6 bases). V was trimmed by 5 bases and J by 0 bases, leaving 19 bases between them. CDR1 KGHSH and CDR2 LQKENI come from the germline V gene. The CDR3 is 17 residues long. The CDR3 protein is CASSENRDQVMNTEAFF. For the CDR3, the DNA is TGTGCCAGCTCAGAAAACAGGGACCAAGTTATGAACACTGAAGCTTTCTTT.

The rearrangement uses TRBV27 and TRBJ1-2; D gene uncertain. V lost 6 bases to trimming and J lost 1 base, with 12 bases between them. Germline loops: CDR1 MNHEY, CDR2 SMNVEV (reference sequence). The CDR3 runs 14 residues. The CDR3 nucleotides read TGTGCCAGCAGAAAAATTGACATTAACTATGGCTACACCTTC. It encodes CASRKIDINYGYTF.

The rearrangement joins TRBV19 to TRBJ2-7, with TRBD1 matching 9 bases. Trimming at V came to 8 bases and at J to 2 bases, leaving 7 bases not matched to a gene. The CDR3 runs to 14 residues. In germline, CDR1 is LNHDA, CDR2 SQIVND (reference sequence). The CDR3 DNA reads TGTGCCAGTGCGCCCGGACAGGGGACCTACGAGCAGTACTTC. Residues: CASAPGQGTYEQYF.

This clone appeared a single time. The chain is built from TRBV19 and TRBJ1-1; maybe TRBD1 (5 bases). From germline, CDR1 is LNHDA and CDR2 SQIVND (reference sequence). This CDR3 comprises 15 residues. V was trimmed by 7 bases and J by 0 bases, leaving 15 bases between them. The CDR3 sequence is CASTQTALMNTEAFF. The DNA of the CDR3 is TGTGCCAGTACTCAGACAGCCTTAATGAACACTGAAGCTTTCTTT.

V is TRBV5-4 and J is TRBJ2-1, with 14 nucleotides matching TRBD2. Germline values: CDR1 SGHNT, CDR2 YYREEE (reference sequence). J was trimmed by 4 bases and V by 4 bases; bases with no gene match: 4. The CDR3 runs to 16 residues. CDR3 in amino acids: CASSPGTSGSYNEQFF. The CDR3 nucleotides are TGTGCCAGCAGCCCGGGGACTAGCGGGAGTTACAATGAGCAGTTCTTC. Supplemented by reference TRBV5-4 and TRBJ2-1, the full variable domain reads ETGVTQSPTHLIKTRGQQVTLRCSSQSGHNTVSWYQQALGQGPQFIFQYYREEENGRGNFPPRFSGLQFPNYSSELNVNALELDDSALYLCASSPGTSGSYNEQFFGPGTRLTVL.

The chain links TRBV19 to TRBJ1-1, with unresolved D. The CDR3 is 16 residues long. Germline loops: CDR1 LNHDA, CDR2 SQIVND (reference sequence). Trimming cost V 2 bases and J 0 bases, with 13 bases left between them. The CDR3 spells CASSITTNRMNTEAFF. The CDR3, as DNA: TGTGCCAGTAGTATAACTACGAACCGGATGAACACTGAAGCTTTCTTT.